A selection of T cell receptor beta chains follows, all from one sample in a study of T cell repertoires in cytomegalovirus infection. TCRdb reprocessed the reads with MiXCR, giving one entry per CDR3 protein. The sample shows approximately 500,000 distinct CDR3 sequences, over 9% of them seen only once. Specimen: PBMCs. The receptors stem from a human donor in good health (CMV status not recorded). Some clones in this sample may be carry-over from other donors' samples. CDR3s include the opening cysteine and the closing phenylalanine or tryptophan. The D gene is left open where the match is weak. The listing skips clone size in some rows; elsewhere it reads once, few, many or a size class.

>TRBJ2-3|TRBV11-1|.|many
TGTGCCAGCAGCCCCAAAGGGATCTCCACAGATACGCAGTATTTT
CASSPKGISTDTQYF
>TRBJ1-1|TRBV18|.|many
TGTGCCAGCTCACCACCCTCGGTCACGAACACTGAAGCTTTCTTT
CASSPPSVTNTEAFF
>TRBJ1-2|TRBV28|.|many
TGTGCCAGCAGTTTAAGCCTCCAGGGGCCTGGCTACACCTTC
CASSLSLQGPGYTF
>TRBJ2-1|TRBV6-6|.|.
TGTGCCAGCAGTCCCCGTGGAGGCAAGACCTACAATGAGCAGTTCTTC
CASSPRGGKTYNEQFF
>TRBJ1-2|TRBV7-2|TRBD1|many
TGTGCCAGCAGCCGGGACAGGGGACCTTTGGTCTATGGCTACACCTTC
CASSRDRGPLVYGYTF
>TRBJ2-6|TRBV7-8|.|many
TGTGCCAGCAGCTTAGCGCCCTCAGGGCCCGGGGCCAACGTCCTGACTTTC
CASSLAPSGPGANVLTF
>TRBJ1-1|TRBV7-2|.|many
TGTGCCAGCAGCCCCACGACAGGAATCAACACTGAAGCTTTCTTT
CASSPTTGINTEAFF
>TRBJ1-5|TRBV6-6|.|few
TGTGCCAGCAGTTACTCTCGGAGTAGCAATCAGCCCCAGCATTTT
CASSYSRSSNQPQHF
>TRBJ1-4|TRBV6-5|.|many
TGTGCCAGCAGTTACAGGGGAAATGAAAAACTGTTTTTT
CASSYRGNEKLFF
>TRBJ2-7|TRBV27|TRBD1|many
TGTGCCAGCAGAACCGGGACAGGGGCGAGAGAGCAGTACTTC
CASRTGTGAREQYF
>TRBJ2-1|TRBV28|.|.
TGTGCCACCGGCCCTGGGTACGATGAGCAGTTCTTC
CATGPGYDEQFF
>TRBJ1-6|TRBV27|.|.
TGTGCCAGCAGTTCCTCGGTTGGGGAAGTTGGGACACCCCTCCACTTT
CASSSSVGEVGTPLHF
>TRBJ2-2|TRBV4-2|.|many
TGTGCCAGCAGCCAACAGGGTTCCGGGGAGCTGTTTTTT
CASSQQGSGELFF
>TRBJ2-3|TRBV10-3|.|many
TGTGCCATCAGTGAGTCGGCGGCGAAGCTCGGAGATACGCAGTATTTT
CAISESAAKLGDTQYF
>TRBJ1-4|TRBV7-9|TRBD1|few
TGTGCCAGCAGCGACCCGGGACAGGGAAGGGAAAAACTGTTTTTT
CASSDPGQGREKLFF
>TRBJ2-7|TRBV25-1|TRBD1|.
TGTGCCAGCAGTGAAGGTATACAGGGGGACTACGAGCAGTACTTC
CASSEGIQGDYEQYF
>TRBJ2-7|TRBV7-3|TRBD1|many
TGTGCCAGCAGCTTGAACAGGGGGAAAGAGCAGTACTTC
CASSLNRGKEQYF
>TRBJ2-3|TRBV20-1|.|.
TGCAGTGCCCCTTCGATCGACTACCCCTGGGATACGCAGTATTTT
CSAPSIDYPWDTQYF
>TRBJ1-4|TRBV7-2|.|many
TGTGCCAGCAGCTTTTCAACGGGGCAGAAACTGTTTTTT
CASSFSTGQKLFF
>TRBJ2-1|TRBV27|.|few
TGTGCCAGCAGTTCCGGGGCAGGTAGGGCGCGGGACAATGAGCAGTTCTTC
CASSSGAGRARDNEQFF
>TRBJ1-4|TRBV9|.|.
TGTGCCAGCAGCGTAGGTGGAAGGGCGAATGAAAAACTGTTTTTT
CASSVGGRANEKLFF
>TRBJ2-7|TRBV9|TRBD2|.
TGTGCCAGCAGCGTAGGGGTTCTGGGACTAGCGGGCGAGCAGTACTTC
CASSVGVLGLAGEQYF
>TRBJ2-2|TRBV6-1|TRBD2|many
TGTGCCAGCAGTGAACGGCGGGGGGGCACCGGGGAGCTGTTTTTT
CASSERRGGTGELFF
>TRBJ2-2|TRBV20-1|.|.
TGCAGTGCCCCCCGGGGCCGCGCCGGGGAGCTGTTTTTT
CSAPRGRAGELFF
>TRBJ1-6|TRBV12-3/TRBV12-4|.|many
TGTGCCAGCAGTACCGGGACCGAGCCTAGCTCCTATAATTCACCCCTCCACTTT
CASSTGTEPSSYNSPLHF
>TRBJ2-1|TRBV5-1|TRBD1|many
TGCGCCAGCAGCTTGGCCCAGGGGGAAGAGCAGTTCTTC
CASSLAQGEEQFF
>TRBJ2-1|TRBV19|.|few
TGTGCCAGTAGTACACTCTTTCGCCGTTACAATGAGCAGTTCTTC
CASSTLFRRYNEQFF
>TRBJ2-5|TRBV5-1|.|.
TGCGCCAGCACCTCGGAAGGGACCCAGTACTTC
CASTSEGTQYF
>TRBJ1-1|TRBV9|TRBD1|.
TGTGCCAGGGACAGGGGGGAACGGAACACTGAAGCTTTCTTT
CARDRGERNTEAFF
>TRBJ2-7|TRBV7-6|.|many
TGTGCCAGCAGCTTGGAAGAACCAGGGGGAGGGTCCTACGAGCAGTACTTC
CASSLEEPGGGSYEQYF
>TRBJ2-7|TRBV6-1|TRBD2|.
TGTGCGGCAGGAGCGGGATTATCCTACGAGCAGTACTTC
CAAGAGLSYEQYF
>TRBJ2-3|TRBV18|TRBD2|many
TGTGCCAGCTCACCACGGGGGAGGGCCGGAGGCACAGATACGCAGTATTTT
CASSPRGRAGGTDTQYF